The 14 T cell receptor beta chains below were found in one sample sequenced in a study of T cell repertoires in cytomegalovirus infection. TCRdb reanalysed the reads using MiXCR and keeps one entry per CDR3 protein. The sample lists 150,000 to 200,000 distinct CDR3 sequences, about 15% occurring once. The specimen sequenced was PBMCs. The receptors were gathered from a human donor in good health (CMV status not recorded). Some clones in this sample may be carry-over from other donors' samples.

This clonotype turned up a few times. In DNA form, the CDR3 reads TGCAGTGCCCGGGACAGGGTCAGTGAAAAACTGTTTTTT. As protein: CSARDRVSEKLFF. V gene TRBV20-1 combines with J gene TRBJ1-4, with 9 bases that match TRBD1. Germline lookup yields CDR1 DFQATT and CDR2 SNEGSKA (reference sequence). The CDR3 contains 13 residues. V shed 6 bases, J shed 7 bases, and the junction held 6 bases outside the gene matches.

This clonotype has more than one count but fewer than ten. In DNA form, the CDR3 reads TGCAGCGCTAACACAGCTAACTATGGCTACACCTTC. As protein: CSANTANYGYTF. The V gene is TRBV29-1, the J gene TRBJ1-2; no firm D call. Germline assignment: CDR1 SQVTM and CDR2 ANQGSEA. V was pared by 7 bases and J by 0 bases, with 9 bases between. There are 12 residues in the CDR3.

This clonotype was observed once. The CDR3 DNA reads as TGCAGCGTTGGCAACTCCCCGGGACTACGCTACAATGAGCAGTTCTTC. This encodes CSVGNSPGLRYNEQFF. The V and J genes are TRBV29-1 and TRBJ2-1; TRBD2 matches 7 bases. Germline-derived CDR1 and CDR2 are SQVTM and ANQGSEA. The CDR3 loop spans 16 amino acids. With 4 bases clipped from V and 3 bases from J, the junction kept 12 bases outside the gene matches.

This sequence joins TRBV30 and TRBJ1-2, with 7 bases fitting TRBD1. CDR1 and CDR2 from the germline V gene are GTSNPN and SVGIG (reference sequence). The CDR3 extends over 14 amino acids. J gave up 7 bases and V 0 bases, and 8 bases lay outside the gene matches. Here the CDR3 reads CAWSVSFSGGGYTF. Written as DNA, the CDR3 is TGTGCCTGGAGTGTATCATTTTCAGGGGGTGGCTACACCTTC.

This clonotype was observed many times. The chain recombines TRBV7-8 with TRBJ2-7; a possible D gene is TRBD1 (6 bases). V lost 0 bases and J 4 bases, leaving 10 bases between the germline ends. Germline assignment: CDR1 SGHVS and CDR2 FQNEAQ. The CDR3 totals 14 residues. The CDR3 region has the DNA TGTGCCAGCAGCTTAGCGCATCAGGGGTACGAGCAGTACTTC. As protein: CASSLAHQGYEQYF. Filled out from reference TRBV7-8 and TRBJ2-7, the complete variable domain reads GAGVSQSPRYKVAKRGQDVALRCDPISGHVSLFWYQQALGQGPEFLTYFQNEAQLDKSGLPSDRFFAERPEGSVSTLKIQRTQQEDSAVYLCASSLAHQGYEQYFGPGTRLTVT.

This rearrangement joins TRBV15 to TRBJ1-5; 7 nucleotides match TRBD1. The CDR3 totals 14 residues. The V gene end was trimmed by 3 bases and the J gene end by 1 base; junction bases not matched to a gene: 0. CDR1 is LNHNV, CDR2 YYDKDF, per germline (reference sequence). The CDR3 bases are TGTGCCACCAGCAGGGACAGGAGCAATCAGCCCCAGCATTTT. Translation: CATSRDRSNQPQHF.

This clonotype was recorded many times. The chain is built from TRBV28 and TRBJ1-5, with no clear D. CDR1 and CDR2 from the germline V gene are MDHEN and SYDVKM. This CDR3 has 13 residues. V shed 3 bases and J shed 4 bases, with 7 bases lying between them. The CDR3 nucleotides are TGTGCCAGCAGTTTTACAGTTAATCAGCCCCAGCATTTT. Translated, it gives CASSFTVNQPQHF.

There are many counts of this clonotype. V and J are TRBV7-8 and TRBJ1-1; maybe TRBD1 (6 bases). Germline lookup yields CDR1 SGHVS and CDR2 FQNEAQ. Trimming cost V 1 base and J 2 bases, with 11 bases left between them. The CDR3 is 15 residues long. The CDR3 reads CASSLVWGANTEAFF. DNA of the CDR3: TGTGCCAGCAGCTTAGTATGGGGGGCCAACACTGAAGCTTTCTTT. Combining the CDR3 with reference TRBV7-8 and TRBJ1-1 gives the whole variable domain GAGVSQSPRYKVAKRGQDVALRCDPISGHVSLFWYQQALGQGPEFLTYFQNEAQLDKSGLPSDRFFAERPEGSVSTLKIQRTQQEDSAVYLCASSLVWGANTEAFFGQGTRLTVV.

Many counts were recorded for this clonotype. The chain links TRBV7-8 to TRBJ2-3; D remains ambiguous. Trimming removed 6 bases at V and 3 bases at J, with 22 bases between. This CDR3 is 17 amino acids long. Per germline, CDR1 SGHVS and CDR2 FQNEAQ. In nucleotides, the CDR3 is TGTGCCAGCAGGACCGGGTCGTGGCGTTTGGTTACAGATACGCAGTATTTT. This codes for CASRTGSWRLVTDTQYF.

This clonotype occurred a few times. V and J are TRBV6-6 and TRBJ1-1, with D possibly matching TRBD1 (5 bases). V shed 2 bases and J shed 1 base, with 8 bases lying between them. Germline V gene lookup returns CDR1 MNHNY and CDR2 SVGAGI (reference sequence). The CDR3 covers 14 residues. CDR3 sequence reads: CASSYDSSNTEAFF. CDR3 DNA: TGTGCCAGCAGTTACGACAGTTCGAACACTGAAGCTTTCTTT.

In nucleotides, the CDR3 is TGTGCCAGCAGCGTGAGGGCCAGGAACACTGAAGCTTTCTTT. This gives the protein CASSVRARNTEAFF. The chain is built from TRBV9 and TRBJ1-1; D remains unclear. V lost 2 bases and J 1 base, leaving 9 bases between the germline ends. This CDR3 comprises 14 residues. Germline values: CDR1 SGDLS, CDR2 YYNGEE.

There are many counts of this clonotype. This chain links TRBV7-2 with TRBJ2-2; D remains ambiguous. V dropped 3 bases and J dropped 0 bases, with 5 bases sitting between them. The CDR3 sequence is 14 residues long. Per germline, CDR1 SGHTA and CDR2 FQGNSA. CDR3 in amino acids: CASSFRTNTGELFF. CDR3 DNA: TGTGCCAGCAGCTTTAGGACGAACACCGGGGAGCTGTTTTTT.

This clonotype was counted at least ten times. The V and J genes are TRBV7-3 and TRBJ2-5; D call uncertain. Germline CDR1 is SGHTA and CDR2 is FQGTGA. The germline V and J ends were trimmed by 1 base and 5 bases, with 8 bases remaining between them. This CDR3 is built from 13 residues. Here the CDR3 reads CASSLSTSETQYF. CDR3 sequence (DNA): TGTGCCAGCAGCTTAAGTACGTCGGAGACCCAGTACTTC. The full variable domain, with the rest looked up from reference TRBV7-3 and TRBJ2-5, is GAGVSQTPSNKVTEKGKYVELRCDPISGHTALYWYRQSLGQGPEFLIYFQGTGAADDSGLPNDRFFAVRPEGSVSTLKIQRTERGDSAVYLCASSLSTSETQYFGPGTRLLVL.

This clonotype was detected a few times. This rearrangement joins TRBV18 to TRBJ2-5; possible D gene TRBD2, 6 bases. The germline CDR1 and CDR2 sequences are KGHSH and LQKENI. CDR3 length equals 15 residues. V dropped 4 bases and J dropped 5 bases, with 17 bases sitting between them. The CDR3 protein is CASSLYPGGSETQYF. The CDR3 region has the DNA TGTGCCAGCTCACTCTACCCCGGGGGATCGGAGACCCAGTACTTC.